A selection of T cell receptor beta chains follows, all from one sample in a study of blood T cells in healthy people across ages. TCRdb ran MiXCR on the 5' RACE reads and lists one entry per CDR3 protein. The data hold hundreds of thousands of distinct CDR3 sequences, with roughly 44% observed a single time. Material for sequencing was blood. The receptors were gathered from a man aged 60 to 69 in good health. Each CDR3 is given with its conserved first and last residue. D genes are given only for firm matches. Rows may omit the clone size; those that give it use once, few, many or a size class.

d_call	clone_size	v_call	cdr3_length	j_call	cdr3_nt	cdr3_aa
.	.	TRBV15	15	TRBJ2-3	TGTGCCACCAGCAGAGATTATACGGGGACAGATACGCAGTATTTT	CATSRDYTGTDTQYF
TRBD1	many	TRBV5-1	16	TRBJ2-1	TGCGCCAGCAGCCCAATCAACCGGGACAGGGATGTAGTGCAGTTCTTC	CASSPINRDRDVVQFF
TRBD1	once	TRBV7-2	16	TRBJ1-5	TGTGCCAGCAGCTCCCGTACCGCAGGGGGAAATCAGCCCCAGCATTTT	CASSSRTAGGNQPQHF
TRBD1	.	TRBV20-1	14	TRBJ1-1	TGCAGTGCTAGAGATTGGGCAGGGGGTAGTGAAGCTTTCTTT	CSARDWAGGSEAFF
.	.	TRBV12-3/TRBV12-4	15	TRBJ2-4	TGTGCCAGCAGTTTAGCGGGGACGGGCAAAAACATTCAGTACTTC	CASSLAGTGKNIQYF
.	.	TRBV5-5	16	TRBJ2-1	TGTGCCAGCAGCAACAGCCTTAGGGAGGATTACAATGAGCAGTTCTTC	CASSNSLREDYNEQFF
.	.	TRBV21-1	18	TRBJ2-7	TGTGCCAGCAGCGTCGTTGGGTCGGACAGGGAGGCCTCCTACGAGCAGTACTTC	CASSVVGSDREASYEQYF
.	.	TRBV11-2	15	TRBJ2-1	TGTGCCAGCAGCTTAGTGTGGAGGGGAGACAATGAGCAGTTCTTC	CASSLVWRGDNEQFF
.	.	TRBV10-3	16	TRBJ1-4	TGTGCCATCAGTGAGTCCGAAGGACGGAAGGGAGAAAAACTGTTTTTT	CAISESEGRKGEKLFF
.	.	TRBV7-9	13	TRBJ2-7	TGTGCCAGCGCCCCCGGGGCGGACTACGAGCAGTACTTC	CASAPGADYEQYF
TRBD1	few	TRBV20-1	15	TRBJ2-7	TGCAGTGCTAGAGCTCTGGACAGGGGATCCTACGAGCAGTACTTC	CSARALDRGSYEQYF
.	.	TRBV2	13	TRBJ2-7	TGTGCCAGCAGACCGACAGCCTCCTACGAGCAGTACTTC	CASRPTASYEQYF
.	.	TRBV3-1	14	TRBJ2-4	TGTGCCAGCAGCCAAGGGGTAGCCAAAAACATTCAGTACTTC	CASSQGVAKNIQYF
.	.	TRBV28	14	TRBJ2-3	TGTGCCAGCAGTCCGGACGCTAGCACAGATACGCAGTATTTT	CASSPDASTDTQYF
TRBD1	.	TRBV6-6	15	TRBJ1-6	TGTGCCAGCAGTTACACCAGGGGGGCTTCTTTACCCCTCCACTTT	CASSYTRGASLPLHF
.	.	TRBV12-3/TRBV12-4	14	TRBJ2-7	TGTGCCAGCAGTTCAGTCGGGCCAACCTACGAGCAGTACTTC	CASSSVGPTYEQYF
.	.	TRBV20-1	14	TRBJ2-3	TGCAGCCTCCCGGACCCAGGGAAGGCAGATACGCAGTATTTT	CSLPDPGKADTQYF
TRBD1	.	TRBV12-3/TRBV12-4	14	TRBJ2-7	TGTGCCAGCAGTTCCTGGACAGGGTCCTACGAGCAGTACTTC	CASSSWTGSYEQYF
TRBD1	once	TRBV18	14	TRBJ2-7	TGTGCCAGCTCACCCAGGACAGGGGAATACGAGCAGTACTTC	CASSPRTGEYEQYF
TRBD2	.	TRBV5-5	16	TRBJ2-3	TGTGCCAGCAGCTTAATGACTAGCGGGGCGGAAGATACGCAGTATTTT	CASSLMTSGAEDTQYF
TRBD1	.	TRBV20-1	14	TRBJ2-3	TGCAGTGCTAGAAGGGACAGGGTCCCAGATACGCAGTATTTT	CSARRDRVPDTQYF
TRBD1	few	TRBV20-1	13	TRBJ2-7	TGCGGTGCCCGGGACAGGGAGTTATACGAGCAGTACTTC	CGARDRELYEQYF
.	few	TRBV2	15	TRBJ2-5	TGTGCCAGCAAAATGCAGGGGCCGCAAGGAGAGACCCAGTACTTC	CASKMQGPQGETQYF
TRBD2	few	TRBV7-2	16	TRBJ2-5	TGTGCCAGCAGCTTAGTTTTCTCTAGCGGGGGGAAGACCCAGTACTTC	CASSLVFSSGGKTQYF
.	.	TRBV10-3	16	TRBJ2-3	TGTGCCATCAGTGAGTCTATGACATCTAGCACAGATACGCAGTATTTT	CAISESMTSSTDTQYF
TRBD2	.	TRBV2	18	TRBJ2-5	TGTGCCAGCAGTGCCGGGCTGACTAGCGGGGGGGGGCAAGAGACCCAGTACTTC	CASSAGLTSGGGQETQYF
.	many	TRBV10-3	16	TRBJ2-7	TGTGCCATCAGAAGACAGGCTACGGGCATTCCCTACGAGCAGTACTTC	CAIRRQATGIPYEQYF
TRBD1	.	TRBV10-3	15	TRBJ2-2	TGTGCCATCAGTCTGGGACAGGGGGACGGCGGGGAGCTGTTTTTT	CAISLGQGDGGELFF
.	.	TRBV11-3	13	TRBJ2-3	TGTGCCAGCAGCCGCATGAGCACAGATACGCAGTATTTT	CASSRMSTDTQYF
.	.	TRBV29-1	14	TRBJ1-1	TGCAGCGTTGGATCCGCAGGAGCGAACACTGAAGCTTTCTTT	CSVGSAGANTEAFF
TRBD2	.	TRBV20-1	15	TRBJ2-5	TGCAGTGCTATGGATGCTAGCGGTCTACAAGGGACCCAGTACTTC	CSAMDASGLQGTQYF
TRBD1	.	TRBV6-5	13	TRBJ2-1	TGTGCCAGCAGTAGACAGGGCCCAGAGACCCAGTTCTTC	CASSRQGPETQFF
TRBD1	.	TRBV29-1	13	TRBJ1-2	TGCAGCGCCACGCGACAGGGCGACTATGGCTACACCTTC	CSATRQGDYGYTF
TRBD1	.	TRBV5-1	17	TRBJ2-7	TGCGCCAGCAGCTTGGCTGGAGACAGGGGACACTCCTACGAGCAGTACTTC	CASSLAGDRGHSYEQYF
.	.	TRBV29-1	13	TRBJ2-1	TGCAGCGTTGCCAGGGGACACTACAATGAGCAGTTCTTC	CSVARGHYNEQFF
TRBD2	.	TRBV24-1	17	TRBJ2-5	TGTGCCACCAGTGATAAAACCCAGGGAGGGTGGGGAGAGACCCAGTACTTC	CATSDKTQGGWGETQYF
.	once	TRBV10-3	15	TRBJ2-3	TGTGCCATCAGTGAGGGCGGGGTTAGCACAGATACGCAGTATTTT	CAISEGGVSTDTQYF
TRBD1	.	TRBV19	18	TRBJ2-7	TGTGCCAGTAGTATCGGGAGGACAGGGGCCTTTGGCTCCTACGAGCAGTACTTC	CASSIGRTGAFGSYEQYF
.	many	TRBV7-9	16	TRBJ2-7	TGTGCCAGCAGACCCGGACGGACGGGAAGCTCCTACGAGCAGTACTTC	CASRPGRTGSSYEQYF
.	.	TRBV6-2/TRBV6-3	15	TRBJ1-1	TGTGCCAGCAGTTATCTCCGAACCCTGAACACTGAAGCTTTCTTT	CASSYLRTLNTEAFF
.	.	TRBV27	15	TRBJ1-6	TGTGCCAGCAGTTTAGGTCCAGGGCCGAATTCACCCCTCCACTTT	CASSLGPGPNSPLHF
.	.	TRBV12-3/TRBV12-4	12	TRBJ2-4	TGTGCCAGCAGTGTAACAGGGTACATTCAGTACTTC	CASSVTGYIQYF
.	.	TRBV12-3/TRBV12-4	13	TRBJ2-5	TGTGCCAGCAGCCTCACCGCCGGGGCTACCCAGTACTTC	CASSLTAGATQYF
.	few	TRBV29-1	13	TRBJ1-5	TGCAGCGTTGAAATGCCAGGGGATCAGCCCCAGCATTTT	CSVEMPGDQPQHF
.	few	TRBV7-2	13	TRBJ2-5	TGTGCCAGCAGCCTTCTACCGGGGGAGACCCAGTACTTC	CASSLLPGETQYF
TRBD1	.	TRBV10-3	14	TRBJ2-5	TGTGCCATCAGTCCCGGACAGGGGGCAGAGACCCAGTACTTC	CAISPGQGAETQYF
.	few	TRBV14	16	TRBJ2-7	TGTGCCAGCAGCCTCAAACAGGGGGGGCCCACCTACGAGCAGTACTTC	CASSLKQGGPTYEQYF
.	.	TRBV3-1	16	TRBJ2-6	TGTGCCAGCAGCAAGGGGGAGCTTAAACCCCCCAACGTCCTGACTTTC	CASSKGELKPPNVLTF
.	few	TRBV20-1	15	TRBJ2-3	TGCAGTGCTAGAGAAGACAACCGACGCACAGATACGCAGTATTTT	CSAREDNRRTDTQYF
.	.	TRBV28	14	TRBJ1-5	TGTGCCAGCAGTGTAATCGACAGCGGGCAGCCCCAGCATTTT	CASSVIDSGQPQHF
TRBD1	.	TRBV7-9	16	TRBJ2-3	TGTGCCAGCAGCCGAGGACAGGGTTGGAGCACAGATACGCAGTATTTT	CASSRGQGWSTDTQYF
TRBD2	many	TRBV12-3/TRBV12-4	15	TRBJ2-7	TGTGCCAGCAGCTTCACTAGCGGGGGGCCATACGAGCAGTACTTC	CASSFTSGGPYEQYF
TRBD2	.	TRBV20-1	15	TRBJ2-5	TGCAGTGCTAGAGAACTAGCGGGGTACCAAGAGACCCAGTACTTC	CSARELAGYQETQYF
.	.	TRBV20-1	12	TRBJ1-1	TGCAGTGGGAGGACGGCGAACACTGAAGCTTTCTTT	CSGRTANTEAFF
TRBD1	.	TRBV5-8	14	TRBJ1-2	TGTGCCAGCACCAAACTGCGCGACAGGGACGGCTACACCTTC	CASTKLRDRDGYTF